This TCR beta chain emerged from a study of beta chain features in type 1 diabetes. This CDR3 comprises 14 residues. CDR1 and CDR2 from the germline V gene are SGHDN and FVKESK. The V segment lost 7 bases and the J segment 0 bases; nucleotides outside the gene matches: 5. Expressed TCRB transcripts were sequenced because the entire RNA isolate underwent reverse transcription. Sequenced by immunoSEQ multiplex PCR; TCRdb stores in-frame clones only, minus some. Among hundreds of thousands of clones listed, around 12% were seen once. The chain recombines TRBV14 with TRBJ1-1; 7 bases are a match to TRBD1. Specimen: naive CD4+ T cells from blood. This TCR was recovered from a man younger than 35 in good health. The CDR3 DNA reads TGTGCCAGCACTCCGGGACAGATGAACACTGAAGCTTTCTTT. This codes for CASTPGQMNTEAFF.